This record covers a single T cell receptor (beta chain). The CDR3 loop spans 14 amino acids. V lost 0 bases, J lost 8 bases, and 14 bases lay in between. Germline-derived CDR1 and CDR2 are GTSNPN and SVGIG (reference sequence). The data were taken from a study of shared clonotypes between healthy human individuals. Donors included only healthy HIV-negative adults lacking recent acute infections or vaccinations. Data came from immunoSEQ multiplex PCR; TCRdb stores just in-frame clones and leaves some out. The sample records about 1.1 million clones, 70% to 80% being singletons. The chain is built from TRBV30 and TRBJ2-1; maybe TRBD1 (6 bases). This TCR was recovered from a man between 18 and 35 years old in good health. Some clones in this sample may be carry-over from other donors' samples. The sequenced sample was memory CD4+ T cells from PBMCs. Documented subset: CD45RA-negative fraction. CDR3 amino acids: CAWSVLTGQDEQFF. The CDR3 region has the DNA TGTGCCTGGAGTGTACTAACAGGGCAAGATGAGCAGTTCTTC. Complete variable domain (other parts from reference TRBV30 and TRBJ2-1): SQTIHQWPATLVQPVGSPLSLECTVEGTSNPNLYWYRQAAGRGLQLLFYSVGIGQISSEVPQNLSASRPQDRQFILSSKKLLLSDSGFYLCAWSVLTGQDEQFFGPGTRLTVL.